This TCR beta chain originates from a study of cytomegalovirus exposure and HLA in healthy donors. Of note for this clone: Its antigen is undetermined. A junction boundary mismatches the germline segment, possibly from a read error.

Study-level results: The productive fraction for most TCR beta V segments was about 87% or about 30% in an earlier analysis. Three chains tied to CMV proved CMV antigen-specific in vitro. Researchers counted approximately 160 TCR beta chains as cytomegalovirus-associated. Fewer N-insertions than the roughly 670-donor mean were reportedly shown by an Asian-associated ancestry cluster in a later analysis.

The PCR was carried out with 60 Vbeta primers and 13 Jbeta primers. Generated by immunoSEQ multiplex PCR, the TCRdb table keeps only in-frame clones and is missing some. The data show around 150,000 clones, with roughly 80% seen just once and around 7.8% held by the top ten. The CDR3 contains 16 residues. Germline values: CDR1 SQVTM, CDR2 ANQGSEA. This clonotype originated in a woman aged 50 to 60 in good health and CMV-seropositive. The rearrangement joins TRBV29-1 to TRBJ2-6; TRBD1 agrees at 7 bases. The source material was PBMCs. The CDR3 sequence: CSARDRGDSGANGLTF. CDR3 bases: TGCAGCGCAAGGGACAGAGGAGACTCTGGGGCCAACGGCCTGACTTTC.